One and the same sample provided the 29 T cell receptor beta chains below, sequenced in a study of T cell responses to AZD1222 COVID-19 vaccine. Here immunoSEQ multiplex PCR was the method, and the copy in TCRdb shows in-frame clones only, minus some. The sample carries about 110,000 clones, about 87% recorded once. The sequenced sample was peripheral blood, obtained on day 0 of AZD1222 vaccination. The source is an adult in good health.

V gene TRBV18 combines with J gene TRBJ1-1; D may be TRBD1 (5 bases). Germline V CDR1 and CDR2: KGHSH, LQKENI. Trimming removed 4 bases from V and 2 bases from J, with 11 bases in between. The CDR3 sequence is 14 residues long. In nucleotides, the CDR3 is TGTGCCAGCTCACGTACGAGGGGTAACACTGAAGCTTTCTTT. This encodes CASSRTRGNTEAFF.

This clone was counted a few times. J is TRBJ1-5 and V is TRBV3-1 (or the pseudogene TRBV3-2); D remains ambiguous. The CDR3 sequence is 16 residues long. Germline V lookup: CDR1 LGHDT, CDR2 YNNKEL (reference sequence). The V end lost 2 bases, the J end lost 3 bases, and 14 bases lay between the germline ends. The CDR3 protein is CASSQSGRRFNQPQHF. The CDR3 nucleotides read TGTGCCAGCAGCCAATCGGGCAGGAGGTTCAATCAGCCCCAGCATTTT.

The CDR3 sequence: CASSLGGGVTQYF. CDR3 nucleotide sequence: TGTGCCAGCAGCTTAGGGGGAGGGGTTACGCAGTATTTT. This sequence joins TRBV7-9 and TRBJ2-3; 7 nucleotides match TRBD2. The CDR3 contains 13 residues. Germline V gene lookup returns CDR1 SEHNR and CDR2 FQNEAQ (reference sequence). With V trimmed by 1 base and J by 8 bases, 3 bases remained unmatched.

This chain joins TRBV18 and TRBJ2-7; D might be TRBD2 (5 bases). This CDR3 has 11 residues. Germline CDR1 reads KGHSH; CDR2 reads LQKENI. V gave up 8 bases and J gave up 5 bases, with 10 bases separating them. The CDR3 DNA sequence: TGTGCCAGCCGACTTAGCGACGAGCAGTACTTC. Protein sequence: CASRLSDEQYF.

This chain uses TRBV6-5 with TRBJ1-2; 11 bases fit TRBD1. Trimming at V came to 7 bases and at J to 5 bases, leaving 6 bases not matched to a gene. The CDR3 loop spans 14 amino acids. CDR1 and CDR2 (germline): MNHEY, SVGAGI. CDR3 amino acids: CASNGQGAKYGYTF. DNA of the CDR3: TGTGCCAGCAACGGACAGGGGGCCAAGTATGGCTACACCTTC.

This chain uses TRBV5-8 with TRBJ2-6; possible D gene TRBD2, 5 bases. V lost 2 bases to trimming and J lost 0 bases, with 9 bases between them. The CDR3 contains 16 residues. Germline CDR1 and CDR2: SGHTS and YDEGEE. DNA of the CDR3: TGTGCCAGCAGCTTCGGGGTAAGCTCTGGGGCCAACGTCCTGACTTTC. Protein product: CASSFGVSSGANVLTF.

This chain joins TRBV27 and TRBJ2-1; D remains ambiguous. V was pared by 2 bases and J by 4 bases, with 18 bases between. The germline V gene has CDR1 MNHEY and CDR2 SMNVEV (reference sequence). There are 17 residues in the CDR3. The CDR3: CASSLEPPGSYYNEQFF. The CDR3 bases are TGTGCCAGCAGTTTAGAACCCCCGGGCTCTTATTACAATGAGCAGTTCTTC.

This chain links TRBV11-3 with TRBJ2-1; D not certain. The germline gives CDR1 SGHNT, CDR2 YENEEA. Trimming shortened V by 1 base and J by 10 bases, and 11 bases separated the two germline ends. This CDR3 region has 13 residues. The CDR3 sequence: CASSLVPSLEQFF. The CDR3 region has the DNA TGTGCCAGCAGCTTAGTGCCTAGTCTCGAGCAGTTCTTC.

CDR3 nucleotide sequence: TGTGCCAGCAGGGAGGGCGGACAGGGGAGAACTGAAGCTTTCTTT. It codes for CASREGGQGRTEAFF. The chain recombines TRBV6-5 with TRBJ1-1, with 9 bases that match TRBD1. Trimming cost V 6 bases and J 5 bases; bases outside gene matches: 10. CDR3 length: 15 residues. CDR1 is MNHEY, CDR2 SVGAGI, per germline.

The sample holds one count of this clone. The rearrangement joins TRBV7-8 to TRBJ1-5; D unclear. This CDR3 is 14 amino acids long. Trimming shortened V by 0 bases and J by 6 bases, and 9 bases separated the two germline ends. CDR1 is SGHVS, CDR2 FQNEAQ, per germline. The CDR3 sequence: CASSLAGTIQPQHF. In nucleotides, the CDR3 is TGTGCCAGCAGCTTAGCCGGCACGATTCAGCCCCAGCATTTT.

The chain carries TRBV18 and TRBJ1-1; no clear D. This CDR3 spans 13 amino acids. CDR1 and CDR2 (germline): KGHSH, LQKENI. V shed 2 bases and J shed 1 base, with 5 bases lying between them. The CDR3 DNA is TGTGCCAGCTCACCAAACGGGAACACTGAAGCTTTCTTT. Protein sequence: CASSPNGNTEAFF. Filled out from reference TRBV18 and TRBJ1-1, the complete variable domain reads NAGVMQNPRHLVRRRGQEARLRCSPMKGHSHVYWYRQLPEEGLKFMVYLQKENIIDESGMPKERFSAEFPKEGPSILRIQQVVRGDSAAYFCASSPNGNTEAFFGQGTRLTVV.

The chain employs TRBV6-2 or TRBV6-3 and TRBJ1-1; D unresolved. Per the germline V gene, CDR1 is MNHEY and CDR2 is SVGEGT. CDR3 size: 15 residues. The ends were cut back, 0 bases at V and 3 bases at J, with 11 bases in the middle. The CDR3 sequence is CASSYSGLSYTEAFF. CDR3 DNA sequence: TGTGCCAGCAGTTACTCGGGTCTTTCGTACACTGAAGCTTTCTTT.

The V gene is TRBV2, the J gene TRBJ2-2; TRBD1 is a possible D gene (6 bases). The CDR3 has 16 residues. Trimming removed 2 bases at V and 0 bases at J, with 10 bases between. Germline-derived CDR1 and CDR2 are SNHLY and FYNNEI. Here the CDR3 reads CASSEIPGANTGELFF. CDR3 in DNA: TGTGCCAGCAGTGAAATCCCAGGGGCGAACACCGGGGAGCTGTTTTTT. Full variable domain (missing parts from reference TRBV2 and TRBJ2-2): EPEVTQTPSHQVTQMGQEVILRCVPISNHLYFYWYRQILGQKVEFLVSFYNNEISEKSEIFDDQFSVERPDGSNFTLKIRSTKLEDSAMYFCASSEIPGANTGELFFGEGSRLTVL.

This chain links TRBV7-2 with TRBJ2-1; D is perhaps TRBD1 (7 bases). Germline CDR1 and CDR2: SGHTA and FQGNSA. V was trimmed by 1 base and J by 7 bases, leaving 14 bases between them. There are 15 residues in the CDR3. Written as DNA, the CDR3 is TGTGCCAGCAGCTTAGGGGCAGGGGGGAGAAATGAGCAGTTCTTC. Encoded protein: CASSLGAGGRNEQFF. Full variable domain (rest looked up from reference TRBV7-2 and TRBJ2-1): GAGVSQSPSNKVTEKGKDVELRCDPISGHTALYWYRQSLGQGLEFLIYFQGNSAPDKSGLPSDRFSAERTGGSVSTLTIQRTQQEDSAVYLCASSLGAGGRNEQFFGPGTRLTVL.

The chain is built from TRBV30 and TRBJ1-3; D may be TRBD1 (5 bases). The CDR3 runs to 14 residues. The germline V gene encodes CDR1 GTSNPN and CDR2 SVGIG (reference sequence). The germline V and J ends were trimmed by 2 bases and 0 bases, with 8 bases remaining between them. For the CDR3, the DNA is TGTGCCTGGAGTAGGACAAACTCTGGAAACACCATATATTTT. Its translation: CAWSRTNSGNTIYF.

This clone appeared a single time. Written as DNA, the CDR3 is TGTGCCAGCAGCAAGGGGGCCACCTACGAGCAGTACTTC. This codes for CASSKGATYEQYF. The V and J genes are TRBV5-4 and TRBJ2-7; 7 nucleotides agree with TRBD1. Germline lookup yields CDR1 SGHNT and CDR2 YYREEE (reference sequence). Trimming took 4 bases from V and 2 from J; bases not matched to a gene: 3. This CDR3 contains 13 residues.

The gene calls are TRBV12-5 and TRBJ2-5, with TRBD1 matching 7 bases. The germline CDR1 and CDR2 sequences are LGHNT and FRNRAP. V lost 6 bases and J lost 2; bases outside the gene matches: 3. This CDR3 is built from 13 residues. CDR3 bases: TGTGCTAGTGGCAAGGGACAGCAAGAGACCCAGTACTTC. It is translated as CASGKGQQETQYF.

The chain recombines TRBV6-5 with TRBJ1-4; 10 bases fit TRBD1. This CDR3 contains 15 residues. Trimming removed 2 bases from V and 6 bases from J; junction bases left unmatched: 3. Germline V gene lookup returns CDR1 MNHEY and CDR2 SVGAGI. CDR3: CASSYGDRGYEKLFF. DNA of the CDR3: TGTGCCAGCAGTTACGGGGACAGGGGATATGAAAAACTGTTTTTT.

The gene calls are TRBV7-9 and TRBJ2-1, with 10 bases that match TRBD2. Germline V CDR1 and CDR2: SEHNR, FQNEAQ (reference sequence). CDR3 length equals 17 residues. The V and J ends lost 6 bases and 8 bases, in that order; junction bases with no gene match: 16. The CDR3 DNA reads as TGTGCCAGCAGACCCACACCTGGGACTAGCGCTCTCGATGAGCAGTTCTTC. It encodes CASRPTPGTSALDEQFF.

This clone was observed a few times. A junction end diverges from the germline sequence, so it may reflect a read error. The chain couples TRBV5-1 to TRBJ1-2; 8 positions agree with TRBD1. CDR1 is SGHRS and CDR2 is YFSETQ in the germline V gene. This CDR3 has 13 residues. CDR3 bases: TGCGCCAGCAGTTTGGACAGGGCCTTTGGCTACACCTTC. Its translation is CASSLDRAFGYTF. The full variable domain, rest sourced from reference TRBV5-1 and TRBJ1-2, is KAGVTQTPRYLIKTRGQQVTLSCSPISGHRSVSWYQQTPGQGLQFLFEYFSETQRNKGNFPGRFSGRQFSNSRSEMNVSTLELGDSALYLCASSLDRAFGYTFGSGTRLTVV.

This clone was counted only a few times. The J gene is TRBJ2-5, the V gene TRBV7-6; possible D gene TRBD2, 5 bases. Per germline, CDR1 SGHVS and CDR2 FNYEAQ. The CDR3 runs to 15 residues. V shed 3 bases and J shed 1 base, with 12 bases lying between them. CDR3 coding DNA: TGTGCCAGCAGCTTTCTCGGCGGGCCCCAAGAGACCCAGTACTTC. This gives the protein CASSFLGGPQETQYF.

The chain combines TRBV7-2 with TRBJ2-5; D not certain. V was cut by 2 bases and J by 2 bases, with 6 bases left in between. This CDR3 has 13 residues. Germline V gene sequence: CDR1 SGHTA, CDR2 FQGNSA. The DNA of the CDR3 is TGTGCCAGCAGCTTATCTCCTCAAGAGACCCAGTACTTC. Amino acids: CASSLSPQETQYF.

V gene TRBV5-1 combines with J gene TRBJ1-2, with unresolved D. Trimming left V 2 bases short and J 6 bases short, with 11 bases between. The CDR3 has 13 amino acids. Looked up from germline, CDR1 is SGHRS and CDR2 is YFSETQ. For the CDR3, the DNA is TGCGCCAGCAGCTTCTCCCCTAAGGATGGCTACACCTTC. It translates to CASSFSPKDGYTF. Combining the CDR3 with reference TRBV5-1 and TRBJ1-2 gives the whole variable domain KAGVTQTPRYLIKTRGQQVTLSCSPISGHRSVSWYQQTPGQGLQFLFEYFSETQRNKGNFPGRFSGRQFSNSRSEMNVSTLELGDSALYLCASSFSPKDGYTFGSGTRLTVV.

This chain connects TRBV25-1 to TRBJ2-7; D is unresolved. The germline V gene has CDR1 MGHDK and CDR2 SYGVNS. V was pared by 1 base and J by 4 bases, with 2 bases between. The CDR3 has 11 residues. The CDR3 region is CASSEFYEQYF. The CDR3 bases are TGTGCCAGCAGTGAATTTTACGAGCAGTACTTC.

The CDR3 nucleotides read TGTGCCAGCAGCTATCCTCCCCTGAACACTGAAGCTTTCTTT. Translating it yields CASSYPPLNTEAFF. This rearrangement joins TRBV27 to TRBJ1-1; D is undetermined. The CDR3 runs to 14 residues. The germline V gene has CDR1 MNHEY and CDR2 SMNVEV (reference sequence). V gave up 6 bases and J gave up 0 bases, with 11 bases separating them.

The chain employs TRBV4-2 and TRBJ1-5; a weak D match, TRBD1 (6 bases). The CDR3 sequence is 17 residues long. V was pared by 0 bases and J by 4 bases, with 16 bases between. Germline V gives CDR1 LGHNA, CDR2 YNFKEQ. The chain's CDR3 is CASSQDPGRGGNQPQHF. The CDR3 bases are TGTGCCAGCAGCCAAGACCCCGGCAGGGGTGGAAATCAGCCCCAGCATTTT.

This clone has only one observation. The CDR3 loop is CASSAGLAEGIKNIQYF. The CDR3 nucleotides read TGTGCCAGCAGCGCAGGACTAGCGGAAGGTATAAAAAACATTCAGTACTTC. The chain employs TRBV9 and TRBJ2-4; 10 bases map to TRBD2. The CDR3 is made up of 17 amino acids. V lost 3 bases to trimming and J lost 4 bases; unmatched junction nucleotides: 10. Germline V lookup: CDR1 SGDLS, CDR2 YYNGEE.

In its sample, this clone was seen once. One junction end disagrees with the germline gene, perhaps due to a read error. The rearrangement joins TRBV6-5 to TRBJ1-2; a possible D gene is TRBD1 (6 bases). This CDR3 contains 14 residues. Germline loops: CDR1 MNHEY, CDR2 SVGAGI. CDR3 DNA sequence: TGTGTCAGCACCCCTGGTAGGGGGAACTATGGCTACACCTTC. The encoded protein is CVSTPGRGNYGYTF.

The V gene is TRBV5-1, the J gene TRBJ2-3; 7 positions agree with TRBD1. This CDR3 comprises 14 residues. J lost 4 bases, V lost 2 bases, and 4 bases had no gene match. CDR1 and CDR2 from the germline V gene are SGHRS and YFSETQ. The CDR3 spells CASSFGDSSDTQYF. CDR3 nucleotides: TGCGCCAGCAGCTTTGGGGACAGTTCAGATACGCAGTATTTT.